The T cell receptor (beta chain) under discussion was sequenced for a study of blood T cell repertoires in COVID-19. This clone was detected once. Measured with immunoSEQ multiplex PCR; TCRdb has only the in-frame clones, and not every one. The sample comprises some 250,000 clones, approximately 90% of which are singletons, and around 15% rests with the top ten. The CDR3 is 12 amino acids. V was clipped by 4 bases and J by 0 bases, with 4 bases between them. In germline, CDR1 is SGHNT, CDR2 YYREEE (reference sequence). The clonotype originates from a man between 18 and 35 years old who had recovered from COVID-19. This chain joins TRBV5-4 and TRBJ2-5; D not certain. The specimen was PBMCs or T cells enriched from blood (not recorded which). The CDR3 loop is CASSTYQETQYF. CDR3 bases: TGTGCCAGCAGCACATACCAAGAGACCCAGTACTTC.